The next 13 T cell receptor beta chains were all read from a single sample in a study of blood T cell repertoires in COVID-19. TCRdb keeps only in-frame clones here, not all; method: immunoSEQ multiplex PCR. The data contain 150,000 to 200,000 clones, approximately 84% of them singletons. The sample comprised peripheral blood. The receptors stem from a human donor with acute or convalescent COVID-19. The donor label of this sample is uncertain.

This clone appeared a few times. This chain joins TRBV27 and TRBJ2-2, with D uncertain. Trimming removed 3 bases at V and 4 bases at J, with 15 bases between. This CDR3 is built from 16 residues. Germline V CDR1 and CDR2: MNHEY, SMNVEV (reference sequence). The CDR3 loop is CASSFEGRHPTGELFF. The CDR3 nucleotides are TGTGCCAGCAGTTTTGAAGGCAGGCACCCCACCGGGGAGCTGTTTTTT.

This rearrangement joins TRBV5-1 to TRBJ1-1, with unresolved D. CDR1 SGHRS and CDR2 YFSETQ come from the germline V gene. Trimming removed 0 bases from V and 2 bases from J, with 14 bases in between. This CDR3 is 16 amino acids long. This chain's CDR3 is CASSLGLVGVNTEAFF. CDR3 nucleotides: TGCGCCAGCAGCTTGGGGTTGGTGGGCGTCAACACTGAAGCTTTCTTT.

For the CDR3, the DNA is TGCGCCAGCAGCCAAGCAGGGGGCTACGATCAGCCCCAGCATTTT. Protein product: CASSQAGGYDQPQHF. This chain connects TRBV4-1 to TRBJ1-5, with TRBD1 identical over 8 bases. Germline V lookup: CDR1 MGHRA, CDR2 YSYEKL. CDR3 size: 15 residues. V shed 1 base, J shed 5 bases, and the junction held 4 bases outside the gene matches.

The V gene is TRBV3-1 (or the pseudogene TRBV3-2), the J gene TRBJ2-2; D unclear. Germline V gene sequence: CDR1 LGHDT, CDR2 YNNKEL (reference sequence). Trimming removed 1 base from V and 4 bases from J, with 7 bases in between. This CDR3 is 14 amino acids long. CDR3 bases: TGTGCCAGCAGCCAAGGCGGTACCACCGGGGAGCTGTTTTTT. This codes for CASSQGGTTGELFF.

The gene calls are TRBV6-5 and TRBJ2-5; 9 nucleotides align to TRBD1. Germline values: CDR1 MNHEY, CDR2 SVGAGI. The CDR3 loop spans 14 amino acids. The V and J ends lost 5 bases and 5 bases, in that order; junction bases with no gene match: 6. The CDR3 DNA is TGTGCCAGCAGTAGACCGACAGGGGGGGAGACCCAGTACTTC. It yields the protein CASSRPTGGETQYF.

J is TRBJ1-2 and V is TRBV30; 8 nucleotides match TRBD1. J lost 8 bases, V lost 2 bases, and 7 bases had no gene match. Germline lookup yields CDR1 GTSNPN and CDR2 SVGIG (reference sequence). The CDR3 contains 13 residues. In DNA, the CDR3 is TGTGCCTGGAGTTCCTGGACAGGGAGGGGCTACACCTTC. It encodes CAWSSWTGRGYTF.

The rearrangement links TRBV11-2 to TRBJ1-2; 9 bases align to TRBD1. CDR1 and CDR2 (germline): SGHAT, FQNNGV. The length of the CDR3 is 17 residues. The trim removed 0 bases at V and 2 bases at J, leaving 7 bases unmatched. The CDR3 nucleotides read TGTGCCAGCAGCTTAGAAGGGGACAGGGCCCAAAACTATGGCTACACCTTC. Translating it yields CASSLEGDRAQNYGYTF.

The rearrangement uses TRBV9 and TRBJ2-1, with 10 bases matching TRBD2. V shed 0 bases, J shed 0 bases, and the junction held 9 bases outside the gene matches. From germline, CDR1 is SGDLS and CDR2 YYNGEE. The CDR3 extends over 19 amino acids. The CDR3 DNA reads TGTGCCAGCAGCGTAGCACCTAGCGGGGGCTCGAGCTCCTACAATGAGCAGTTCTTC. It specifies CASSVAPSGGSSSYNEQFF. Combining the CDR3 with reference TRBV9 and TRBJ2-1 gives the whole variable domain DSGVTQTPKHLITATGQRVTLRCSPRSGDLSVYWYQQSLDQGLQFLIQYYNGEERAKGNILERFSAQQFPDLHSELNLSSLELGDSALYFCASSVAPSGGSSSYNEQFFGPGTRLTVL.

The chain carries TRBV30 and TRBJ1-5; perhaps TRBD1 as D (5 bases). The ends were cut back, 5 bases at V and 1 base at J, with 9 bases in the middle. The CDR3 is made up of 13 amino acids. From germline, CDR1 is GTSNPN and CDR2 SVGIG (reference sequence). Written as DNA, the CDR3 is TGTGCCTGGGCCGCAGGGAGCAATCAGCCCCAGCATTTT. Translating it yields CAWAAGSNQPQHF. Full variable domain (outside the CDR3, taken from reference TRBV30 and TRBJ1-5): SQTIHQWPATLVQPVGSPLSLECTVEGTSNPNLYWYRQAAGRGLQLLFYSVGIGQISSEVPQNLSASRPQDRQFILSSKKLLLSDSGFYLCAWAAGSNQPQHFGDGTRLSIL.

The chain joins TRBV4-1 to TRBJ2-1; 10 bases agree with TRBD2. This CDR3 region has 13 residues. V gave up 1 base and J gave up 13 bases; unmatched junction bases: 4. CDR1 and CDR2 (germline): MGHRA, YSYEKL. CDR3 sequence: CASSQASGGLQFF. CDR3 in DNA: TGCGCCAGCAGCCAAGCTAGCGGGGGCCTCCAGTTCTTC.

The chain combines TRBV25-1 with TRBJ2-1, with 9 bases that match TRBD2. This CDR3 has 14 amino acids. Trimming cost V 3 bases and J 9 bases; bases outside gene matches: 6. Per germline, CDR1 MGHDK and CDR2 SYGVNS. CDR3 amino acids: CASSESGRSSEQFF. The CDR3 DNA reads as TGTGCCAGCAGTGAGAGCGGGAGGAGTAGTGAGCAGTTCTTC.

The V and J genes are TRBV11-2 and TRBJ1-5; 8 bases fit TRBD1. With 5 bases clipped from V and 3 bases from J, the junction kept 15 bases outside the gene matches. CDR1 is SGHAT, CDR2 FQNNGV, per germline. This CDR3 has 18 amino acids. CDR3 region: CASSPGRGLGGFNQPQHF. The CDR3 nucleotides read TGTGCCAGCAGCCCCGGCAGGGGGCTCGGGGGATTCAATCAGCCCCAGCATTTT. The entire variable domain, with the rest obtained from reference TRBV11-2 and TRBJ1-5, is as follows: EAGVAQSPRYKIIEKRQSVAFWCNPISGHATLYWYQQILGQGPKLLIQFQNNGVVDDSQLPKDRFSAERLKGVDSTLKIQPAKLEDSAVYLCASSPGRGLGGFNQPQHFGDGTRLSIL.

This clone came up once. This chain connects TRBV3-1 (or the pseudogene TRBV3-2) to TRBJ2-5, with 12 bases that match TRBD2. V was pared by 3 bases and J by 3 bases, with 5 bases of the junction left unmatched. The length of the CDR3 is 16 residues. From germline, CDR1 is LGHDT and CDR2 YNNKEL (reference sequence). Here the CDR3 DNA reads TGTGCCAGCAGCCAGAGGACTAGCGGGGTAAAAGAGACCCAGTACTTC. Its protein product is CASSQRTSGVKETQYF.